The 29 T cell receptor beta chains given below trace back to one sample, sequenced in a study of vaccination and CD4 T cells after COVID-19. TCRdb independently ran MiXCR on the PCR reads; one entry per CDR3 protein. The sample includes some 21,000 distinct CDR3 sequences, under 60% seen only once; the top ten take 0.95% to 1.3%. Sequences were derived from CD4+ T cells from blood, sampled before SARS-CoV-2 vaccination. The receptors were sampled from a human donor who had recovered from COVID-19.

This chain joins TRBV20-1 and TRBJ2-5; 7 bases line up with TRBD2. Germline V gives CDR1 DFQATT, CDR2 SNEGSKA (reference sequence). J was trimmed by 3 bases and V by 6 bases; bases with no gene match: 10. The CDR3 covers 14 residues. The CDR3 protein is CSAEVAGREETQYF. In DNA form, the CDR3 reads TGCAGTGCGGAGGTAGCAGGGAGGGAAGAGACCCAGTACTTC.

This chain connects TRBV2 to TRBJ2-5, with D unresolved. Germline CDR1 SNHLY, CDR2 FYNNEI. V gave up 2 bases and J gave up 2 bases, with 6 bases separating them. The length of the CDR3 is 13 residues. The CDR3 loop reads CASSESQQETQYF. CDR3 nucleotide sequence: TGTGCCAGCAGTGAAAGTCAGCAAGAGACCCAGTACTTC.

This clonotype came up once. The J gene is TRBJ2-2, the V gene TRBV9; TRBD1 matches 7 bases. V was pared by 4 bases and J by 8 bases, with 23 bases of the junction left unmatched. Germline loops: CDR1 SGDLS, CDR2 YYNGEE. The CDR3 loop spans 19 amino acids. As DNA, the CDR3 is TGTGCCAGCAGCCCAAGGGGGCCCCGGGACACCCATTATCGGGGGGAGCTGTTTTTT. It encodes CASSPRGPRDTHYRGELFF.

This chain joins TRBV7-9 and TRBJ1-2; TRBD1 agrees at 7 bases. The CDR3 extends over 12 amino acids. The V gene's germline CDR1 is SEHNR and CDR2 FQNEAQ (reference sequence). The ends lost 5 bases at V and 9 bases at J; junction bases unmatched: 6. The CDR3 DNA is TGTGCCAGCAGCCTTGGGACAGATAGCTACACCTTC. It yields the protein CASSLGTDSYTF.

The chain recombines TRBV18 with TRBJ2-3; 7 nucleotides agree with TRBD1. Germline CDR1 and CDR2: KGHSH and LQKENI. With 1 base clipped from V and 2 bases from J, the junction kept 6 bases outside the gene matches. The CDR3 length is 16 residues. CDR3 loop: CASSPLTGQTTDTQYF. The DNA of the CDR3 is TGTGCCAGCTCACCACTTACGGGACAGACCACAGATACGCAGTATTTT. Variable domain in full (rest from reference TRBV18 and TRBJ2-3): NAGVMQNPRHLVRRRGQEARLRCSPMKGHSHVYWYRQLPEEGLKFMVYLQKENIIDESGMPKERFSAEFPKEGPSILRIQQVVRGDSAAYFCASSPLTGQTTDTQYFGPGTRLTVL.

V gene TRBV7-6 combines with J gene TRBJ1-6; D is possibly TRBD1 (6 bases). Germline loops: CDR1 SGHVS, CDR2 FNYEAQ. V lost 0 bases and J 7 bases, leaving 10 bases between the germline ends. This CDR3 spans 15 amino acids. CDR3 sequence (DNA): TGTGCCAGCAGCTTAGCCGGACAGAGGAATTCACCCCTCCACTTT. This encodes CASSLAGQRNSPLHF.

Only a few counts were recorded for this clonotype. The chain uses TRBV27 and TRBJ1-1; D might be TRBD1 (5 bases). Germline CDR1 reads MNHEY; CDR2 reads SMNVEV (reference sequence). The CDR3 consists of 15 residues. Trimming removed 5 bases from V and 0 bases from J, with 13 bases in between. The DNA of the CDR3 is TGTGCCAGCAGTCTCAGTCGGGGGATGAACACTGAAGCTTTCTTT. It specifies CASSLSRGMNTEAFF.

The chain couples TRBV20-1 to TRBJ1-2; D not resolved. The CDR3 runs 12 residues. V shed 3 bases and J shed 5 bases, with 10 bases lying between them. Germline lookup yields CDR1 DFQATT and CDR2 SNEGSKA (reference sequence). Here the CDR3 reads CSARDNWYGYTF. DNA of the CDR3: TGCAGTGCTAGGGATAATTGGTATGGCTACACCTTC.

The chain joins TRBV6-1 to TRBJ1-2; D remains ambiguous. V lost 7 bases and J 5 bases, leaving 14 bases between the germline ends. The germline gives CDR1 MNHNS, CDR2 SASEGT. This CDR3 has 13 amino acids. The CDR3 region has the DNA TGTGCCAGCACTGACGGTACCATATATGGCTACACCTTC. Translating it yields CASTDGTIYGYTF.

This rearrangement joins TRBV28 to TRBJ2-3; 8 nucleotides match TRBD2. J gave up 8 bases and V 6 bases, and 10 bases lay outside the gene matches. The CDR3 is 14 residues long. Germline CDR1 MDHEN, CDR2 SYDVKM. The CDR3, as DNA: TGTGCCAGCAGACCTCCCCTAGCGGGCATTACGCAGTATTTT. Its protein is CASRPPLAGITQYF.

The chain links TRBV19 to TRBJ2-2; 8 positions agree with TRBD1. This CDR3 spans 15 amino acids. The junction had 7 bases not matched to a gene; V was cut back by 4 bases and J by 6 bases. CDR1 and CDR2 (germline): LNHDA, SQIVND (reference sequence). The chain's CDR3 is CASSSRGRGSGELFF. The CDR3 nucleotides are TGTGCCAGTAGTAGCAGGGGGCGCGGGTCCGGGGAGCTGTTTTTT. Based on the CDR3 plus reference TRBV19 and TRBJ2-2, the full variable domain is DGGITQSPKYLFRKEGQNVTLSCEQNLNHDAMYWYRQDPGQGLRLIYYSQIVNDFQKGDIAEGYSVSREKKESFPLTVTSAQKNPTAFYLCASSSRGRGSGELFFGEGSRLTVL.

This chain's CDR3 is CASSSEGNTIYF. The CDR3 nucleotides are TGTGCCAGCAGTTCGGAGGGAAACACCATATATTTT. The chain recombines TRBV6-5 with TRBJ1-3; no definite D call. Looked up from germline, CDR1 is MNHEY and CDR2 is SVGAGI. Trimming removed 4 bases at V and 4 bases at J, with 5 bases between. The CDR3 contains 12 residues.

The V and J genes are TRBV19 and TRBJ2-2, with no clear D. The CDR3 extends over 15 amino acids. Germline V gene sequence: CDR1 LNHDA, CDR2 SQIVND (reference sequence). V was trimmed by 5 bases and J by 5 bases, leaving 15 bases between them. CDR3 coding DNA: TGTGCCAGTAGTCACGCAGCGATAACGACCGGGGAGCTGTTTTTT. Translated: CASSHAAITTGELFF.

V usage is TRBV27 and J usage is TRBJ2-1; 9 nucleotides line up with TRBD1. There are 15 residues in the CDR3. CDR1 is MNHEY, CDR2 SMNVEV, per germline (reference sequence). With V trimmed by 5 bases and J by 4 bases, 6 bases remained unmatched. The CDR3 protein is CASSTTGTGYNEQFF. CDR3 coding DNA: TGTGCCAGCAGTACTACCGGGACAGGGTACAATGAGCAGTTCTTC.

In DNA, the CDR3 is TGCAGTGCTAGAGATTATCCAGAACTGACCACTGAAGCTTTCTTT. As protein: CSARDYPELTTEAFF. The genes are TRBV20-1 and TRBJ1-1; D gene ambiguous. This CDR3 is built from 15 residues. Trimming removed 0 bases at V and 4 bases at J, with 15 bases between. Germline-derived CDR1 and CDR2 are DFQATT and SNEGSKA (reference sequence).

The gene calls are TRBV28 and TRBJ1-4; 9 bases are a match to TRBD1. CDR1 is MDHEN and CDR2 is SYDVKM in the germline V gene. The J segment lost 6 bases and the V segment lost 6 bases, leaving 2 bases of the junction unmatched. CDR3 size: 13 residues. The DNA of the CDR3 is TGTGCCAGCAGCGGGGACAGGGATGAAAAACTGTTTTTT. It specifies CASSGDRDEKLFF.

The CDR3 is CSARTSGRIGELFF. Written as DNA, the CDR3 is TGCAGTGCTAGGACTAGCGGGAGGATCGGGGAGCTGTTTTTT. V is TRBV20-1 and J is TRBJ2-2, with 13 nucleotides matching TRBD2. Germline V gene data show CDR1 as DFQATT and CDR2 as SNEGSKA (reference sequence). Trimming at V came to 3 bases and at J to 7 bases, leaving 2 bases not matched to a gene. CDR3 size: 14 residues.

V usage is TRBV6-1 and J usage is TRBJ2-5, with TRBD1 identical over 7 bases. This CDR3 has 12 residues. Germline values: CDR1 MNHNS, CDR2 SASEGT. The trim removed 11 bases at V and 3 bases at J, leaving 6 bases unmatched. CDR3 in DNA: TGTGCCGTTCGGGACAGAAAAGAGACCCAGTACTTC. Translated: CAVRDRKETQYF.

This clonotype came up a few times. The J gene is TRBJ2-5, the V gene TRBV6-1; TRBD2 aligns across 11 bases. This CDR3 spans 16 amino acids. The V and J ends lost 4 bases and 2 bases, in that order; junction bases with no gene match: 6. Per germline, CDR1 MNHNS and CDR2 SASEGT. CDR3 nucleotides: TGTGCCAGCAGTGGTGGGACTAGCGGAACTCAAGAGACCCAGTACTTC. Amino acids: CASSGGTSGTQETQYF.

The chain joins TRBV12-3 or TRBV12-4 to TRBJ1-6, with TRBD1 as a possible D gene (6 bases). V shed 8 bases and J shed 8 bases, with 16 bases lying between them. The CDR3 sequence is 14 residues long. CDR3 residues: CASSGGLTDSPLHF. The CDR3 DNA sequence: TGTGCCAGCTCTGGGGGGCTGACTGATTCACCCCTCCACTTT.

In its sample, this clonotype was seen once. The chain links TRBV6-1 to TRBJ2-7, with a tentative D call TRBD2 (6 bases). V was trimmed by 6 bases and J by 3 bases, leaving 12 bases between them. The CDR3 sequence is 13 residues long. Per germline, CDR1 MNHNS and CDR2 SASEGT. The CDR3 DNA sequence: TGTGCCAGCAGCCGGGACTCGAACTACGAGCAGTACTTC. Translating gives CASSRDSNYEQYF.

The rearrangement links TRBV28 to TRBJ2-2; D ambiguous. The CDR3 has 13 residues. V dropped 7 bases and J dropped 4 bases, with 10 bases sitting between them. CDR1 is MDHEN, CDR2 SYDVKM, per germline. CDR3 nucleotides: TGTGCCAGCACCTTCACAAGCACCGGGGAGCTGTTTTTT. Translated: CASTFTSTGELFF.

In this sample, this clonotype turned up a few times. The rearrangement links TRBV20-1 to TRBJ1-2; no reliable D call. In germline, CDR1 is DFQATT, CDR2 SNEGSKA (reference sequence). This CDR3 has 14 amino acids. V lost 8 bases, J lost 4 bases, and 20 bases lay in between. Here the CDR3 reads CSTRPADTLYGYTF. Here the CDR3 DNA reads TGCAGTACCAGGCCCGCAGATACTCTCTATGGCTACACCTTC.

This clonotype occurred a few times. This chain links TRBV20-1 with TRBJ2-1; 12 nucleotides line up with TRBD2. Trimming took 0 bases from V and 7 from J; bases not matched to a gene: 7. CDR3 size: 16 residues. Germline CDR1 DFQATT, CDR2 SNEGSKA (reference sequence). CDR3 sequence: CSARDPSGRAGNEQFF. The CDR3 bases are TGCAGTGCTAGAGATCCTAGCGGGAGGGCAGGGAATGAGCAGTTCTTC.

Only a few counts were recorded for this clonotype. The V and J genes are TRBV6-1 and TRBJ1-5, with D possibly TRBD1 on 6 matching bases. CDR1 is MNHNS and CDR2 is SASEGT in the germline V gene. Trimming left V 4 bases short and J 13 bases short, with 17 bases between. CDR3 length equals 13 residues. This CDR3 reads CASSGWGQGPQHF. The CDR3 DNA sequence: TGTGCCAGCAGTGGTTGGGGGCAGGGGCCACAGCATTTT.

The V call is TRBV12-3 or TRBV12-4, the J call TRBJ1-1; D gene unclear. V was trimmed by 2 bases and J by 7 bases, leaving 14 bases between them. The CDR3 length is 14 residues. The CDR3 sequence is CASSLRSGRYEAFF. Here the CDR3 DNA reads TGTGCCAGCAGTTTAAGGTCCGGACGATATGAAGCTTTCTTT.

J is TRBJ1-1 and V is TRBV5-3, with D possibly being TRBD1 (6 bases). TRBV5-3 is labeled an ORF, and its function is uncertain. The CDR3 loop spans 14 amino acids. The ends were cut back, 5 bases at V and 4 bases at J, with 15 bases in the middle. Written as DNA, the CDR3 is TGTGCCAGAAGAATCGGACAGCCGGGCACTGAAGCTTTCTTT. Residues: CARRIGQPGTEAFF.

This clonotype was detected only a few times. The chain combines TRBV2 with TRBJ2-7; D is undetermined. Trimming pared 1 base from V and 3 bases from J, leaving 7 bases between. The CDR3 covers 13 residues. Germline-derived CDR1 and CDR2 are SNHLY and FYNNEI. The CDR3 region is CASSEGWLYEQYF. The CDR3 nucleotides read TGTGCCAGCAGTGAAGGCTGGCTCTACGAGCAGTACTTC. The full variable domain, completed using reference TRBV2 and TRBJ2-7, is EPEVTQTPSHQVTQMGQEVILRCVPISNHLYFYWYRQILGQKVEFLVSFYNNEISEKSEIFDDQFSVERPDGSNFTLKIRSTKLEDSAMYFCASSEGWLYEQYFGPGTRLTVT.

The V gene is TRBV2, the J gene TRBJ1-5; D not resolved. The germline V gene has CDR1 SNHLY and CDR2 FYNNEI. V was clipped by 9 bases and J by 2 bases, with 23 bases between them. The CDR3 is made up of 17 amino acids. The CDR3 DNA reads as TGTGCCAGTGCCGTCTCCCGGGGTTTGACGGGCAATCAGCCCCAGCATTTT. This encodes CASAVSRGLTGNQPQHF.